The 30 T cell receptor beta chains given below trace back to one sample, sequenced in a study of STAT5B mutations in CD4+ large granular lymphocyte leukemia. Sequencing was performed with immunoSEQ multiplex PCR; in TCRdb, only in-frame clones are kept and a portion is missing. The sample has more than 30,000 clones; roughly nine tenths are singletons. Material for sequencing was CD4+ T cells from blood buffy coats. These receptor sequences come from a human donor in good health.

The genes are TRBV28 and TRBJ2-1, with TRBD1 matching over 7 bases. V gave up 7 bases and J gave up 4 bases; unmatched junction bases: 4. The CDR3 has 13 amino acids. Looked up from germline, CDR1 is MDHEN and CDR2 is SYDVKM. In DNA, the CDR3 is TGTGCCAGCAACAGGGGACCTTACAATGAGCAGTTCTTC. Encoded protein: CASNRGPYNEQFF.

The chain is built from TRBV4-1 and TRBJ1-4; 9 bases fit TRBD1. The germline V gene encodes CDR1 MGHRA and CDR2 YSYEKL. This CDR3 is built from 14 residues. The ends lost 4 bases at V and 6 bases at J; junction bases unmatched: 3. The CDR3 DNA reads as TGCGCCAGCAGCCCCGGGACAGGGTATGAAAAACTGTTTTTT. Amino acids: CASSPGTGYEKLFF.

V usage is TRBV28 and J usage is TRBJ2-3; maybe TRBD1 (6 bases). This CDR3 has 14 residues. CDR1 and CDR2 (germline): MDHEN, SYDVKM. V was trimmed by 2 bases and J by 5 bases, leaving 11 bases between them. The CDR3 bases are TGTGCCAGCAGTTTACGGGGCAGGGGAGATACGCAGTATTTT. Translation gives CASSLRGRGDTQYF.

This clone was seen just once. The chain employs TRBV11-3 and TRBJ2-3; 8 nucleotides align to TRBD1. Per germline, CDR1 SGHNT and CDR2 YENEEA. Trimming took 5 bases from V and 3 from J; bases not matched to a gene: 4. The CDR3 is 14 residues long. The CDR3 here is CASSVGQATDTQYF. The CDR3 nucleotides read TGTGCCAGCAGCGTGGGACAGGCGACAGATACGCAGTATTTT.

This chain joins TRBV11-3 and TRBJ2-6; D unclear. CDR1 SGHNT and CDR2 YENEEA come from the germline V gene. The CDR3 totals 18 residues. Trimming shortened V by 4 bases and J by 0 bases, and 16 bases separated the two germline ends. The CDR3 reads CASSSTWDLNSGANVLTF. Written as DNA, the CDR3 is TGTGCCAGCAGCTCCACTTGGGATTTAAACTCTGGGGCCAACGTCCTGACTTTC.

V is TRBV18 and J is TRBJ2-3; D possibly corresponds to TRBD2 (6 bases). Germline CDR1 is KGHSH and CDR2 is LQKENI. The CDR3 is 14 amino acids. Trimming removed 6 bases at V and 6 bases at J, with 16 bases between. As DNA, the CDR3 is TGTGCCAGCTCGTCCTCCGGGAGAGTGGATACGCAGTATTTT. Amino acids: CASSSSGRVDTQYF.

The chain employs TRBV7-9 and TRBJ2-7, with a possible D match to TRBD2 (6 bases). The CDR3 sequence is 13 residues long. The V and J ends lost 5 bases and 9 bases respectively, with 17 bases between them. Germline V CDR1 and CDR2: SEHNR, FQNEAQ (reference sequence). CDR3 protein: CASSPREGGGQYF. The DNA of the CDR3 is TGTGCCAGCAGCCCCCGTGAGGGAGGAGGGCAGTACTTC.

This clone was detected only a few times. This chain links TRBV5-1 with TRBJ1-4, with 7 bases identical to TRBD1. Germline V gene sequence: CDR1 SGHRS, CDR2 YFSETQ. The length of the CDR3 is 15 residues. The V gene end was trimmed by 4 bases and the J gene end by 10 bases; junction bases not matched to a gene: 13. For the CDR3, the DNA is TGCGCCAGCAGCCCAGGGACAGAGACGGGGAGAAAACTGTTTTTT. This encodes CASSPGTETGRKLFF.

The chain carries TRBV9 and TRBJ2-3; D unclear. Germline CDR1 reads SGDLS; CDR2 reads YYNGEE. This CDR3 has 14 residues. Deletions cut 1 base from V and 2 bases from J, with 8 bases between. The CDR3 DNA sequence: TGTGCCAGCAGCGTATCTAGGAACACAGATACGCAGTATTTT. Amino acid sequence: CASSVSRNTDTQYF.

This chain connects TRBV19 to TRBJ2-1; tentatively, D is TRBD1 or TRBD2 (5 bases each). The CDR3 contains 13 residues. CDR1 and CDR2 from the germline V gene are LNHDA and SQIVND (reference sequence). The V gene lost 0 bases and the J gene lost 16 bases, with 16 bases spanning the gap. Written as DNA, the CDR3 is TGTGCCAGTAGTATAGAGATGGGACCTAGCTACTTCTTC. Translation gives CASSIEMGPSYFF.

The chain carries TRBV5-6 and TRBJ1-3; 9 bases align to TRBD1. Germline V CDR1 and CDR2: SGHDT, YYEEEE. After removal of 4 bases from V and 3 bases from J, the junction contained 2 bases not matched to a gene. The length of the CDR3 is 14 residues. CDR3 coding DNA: TGTGCCAGCAGCCGGACAGGGGATGGAAACACCATATATTTT. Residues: CASSRTGDGNTIYF.

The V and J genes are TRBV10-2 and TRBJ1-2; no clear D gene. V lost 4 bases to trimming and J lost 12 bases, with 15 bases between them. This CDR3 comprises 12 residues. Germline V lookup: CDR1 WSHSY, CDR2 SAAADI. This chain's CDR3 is CASSAYRGPHTF. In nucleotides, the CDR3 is TGCGCCAGCAGTGCTTACAGAGGTCCTCACACCTTC.

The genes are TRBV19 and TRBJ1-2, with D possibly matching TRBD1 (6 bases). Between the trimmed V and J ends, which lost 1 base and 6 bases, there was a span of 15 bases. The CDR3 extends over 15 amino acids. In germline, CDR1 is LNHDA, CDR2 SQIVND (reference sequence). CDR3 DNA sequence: TGTGCCAGTAGTATAGGTCGCAGGGGAGAGGATGGCTACACCTTC. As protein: CASSIGRRGEDGYTF.

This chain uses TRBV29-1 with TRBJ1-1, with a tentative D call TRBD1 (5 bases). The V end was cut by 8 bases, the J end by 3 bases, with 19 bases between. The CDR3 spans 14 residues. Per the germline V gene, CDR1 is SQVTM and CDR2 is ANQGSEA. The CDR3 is CSTTGAQEDTEAFF. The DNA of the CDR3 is TGCAGCACTACCGGGGCCCAGGAGGACACTGAAGCTTTCTTT.

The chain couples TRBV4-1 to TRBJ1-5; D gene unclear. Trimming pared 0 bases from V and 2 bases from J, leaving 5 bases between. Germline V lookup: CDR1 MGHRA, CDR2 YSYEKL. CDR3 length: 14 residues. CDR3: CASSQDGGNQPQHF. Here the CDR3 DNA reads TGCGCCAGCAGCCAAGATGGGGGCAATCAGCCCCAGCATTTT.

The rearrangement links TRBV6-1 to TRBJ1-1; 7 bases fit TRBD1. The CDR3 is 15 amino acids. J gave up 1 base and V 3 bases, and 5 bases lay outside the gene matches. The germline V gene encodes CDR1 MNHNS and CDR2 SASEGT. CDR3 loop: CASSDPGQTNTEAFF. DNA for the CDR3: TGTGCCAGCAGTGACCCGGGACAGACGAACACTGAAGCTTTCTTT.

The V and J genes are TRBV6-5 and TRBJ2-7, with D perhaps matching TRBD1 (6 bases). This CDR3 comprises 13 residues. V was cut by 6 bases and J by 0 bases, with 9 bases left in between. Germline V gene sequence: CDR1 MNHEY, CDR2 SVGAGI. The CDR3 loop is CASSRDNSYEQYF. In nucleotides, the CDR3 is TGTGCCAGCAGCCGGGACAACTCCTACGAGCAGTACTTC.

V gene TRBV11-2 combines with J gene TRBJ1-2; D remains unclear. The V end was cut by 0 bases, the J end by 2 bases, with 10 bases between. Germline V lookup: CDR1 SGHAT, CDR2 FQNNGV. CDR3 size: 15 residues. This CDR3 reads CASSLDLSRNYGYTF. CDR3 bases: TGTGCCAGCAGCTTAGATCTGTCCAGAAACTATGGCTACACCTTC.

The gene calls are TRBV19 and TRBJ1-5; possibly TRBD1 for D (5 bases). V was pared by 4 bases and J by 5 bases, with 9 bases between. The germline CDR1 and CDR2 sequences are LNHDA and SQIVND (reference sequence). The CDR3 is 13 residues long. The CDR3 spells CASSTRGYQPQHF. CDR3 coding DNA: TGTGCCAGTAGTACTCGGGGCTATCAGCCCCAGCATTTT.

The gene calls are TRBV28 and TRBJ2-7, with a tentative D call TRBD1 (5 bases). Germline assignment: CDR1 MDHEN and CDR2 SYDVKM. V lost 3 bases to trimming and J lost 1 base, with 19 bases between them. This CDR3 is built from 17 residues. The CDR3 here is CASSFSLKLDSSYEQYF. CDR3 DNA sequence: TGTGCCAGCAGTTTTAGCCTGAAACTCGACAGTTCCTACGAGCAGTACTTC.

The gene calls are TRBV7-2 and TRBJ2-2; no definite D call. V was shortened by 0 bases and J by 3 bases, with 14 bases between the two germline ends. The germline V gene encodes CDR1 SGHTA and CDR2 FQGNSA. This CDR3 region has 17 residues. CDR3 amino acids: CASSLARVSGDTGELFF. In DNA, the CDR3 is TGTGCCAGCAGCTTAGCTCGGGTTTCAGGCGACACCGGGGAGCTGTTTTTT.

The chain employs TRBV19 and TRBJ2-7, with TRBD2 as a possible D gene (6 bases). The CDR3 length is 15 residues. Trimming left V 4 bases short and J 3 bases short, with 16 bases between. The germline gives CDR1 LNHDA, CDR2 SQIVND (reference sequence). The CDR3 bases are TGTGCCAGTAGTACCCAGGGAGGTGCCCTCTACGAGCAGTACTTC. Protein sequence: CASSTQGGALYEQYF.

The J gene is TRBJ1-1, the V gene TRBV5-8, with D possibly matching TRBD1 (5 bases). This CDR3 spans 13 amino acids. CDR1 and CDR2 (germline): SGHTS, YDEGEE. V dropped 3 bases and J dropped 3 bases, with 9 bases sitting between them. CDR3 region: CASSYGADTEAFF. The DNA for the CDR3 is TGTGCCAGCAGCTATGGGGCGGACACTGAAGCTTTCTTT.

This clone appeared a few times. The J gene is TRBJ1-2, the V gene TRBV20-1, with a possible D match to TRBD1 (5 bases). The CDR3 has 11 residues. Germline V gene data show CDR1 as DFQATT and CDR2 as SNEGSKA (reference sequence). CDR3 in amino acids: CSGGMRGGYTF. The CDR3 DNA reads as TGCAGCGGGGGAATGCGGGGTGGCTACACCTTC.

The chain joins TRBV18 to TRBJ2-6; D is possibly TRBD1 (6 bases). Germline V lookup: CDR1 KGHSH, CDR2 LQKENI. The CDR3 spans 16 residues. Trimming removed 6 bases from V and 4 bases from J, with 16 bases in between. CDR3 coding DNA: TGTGCCAGCTCCCCGAACAGGGAATCGGGGGCCAACGTCCTGACTTTC. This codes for CASSPNRESGANVLTF.

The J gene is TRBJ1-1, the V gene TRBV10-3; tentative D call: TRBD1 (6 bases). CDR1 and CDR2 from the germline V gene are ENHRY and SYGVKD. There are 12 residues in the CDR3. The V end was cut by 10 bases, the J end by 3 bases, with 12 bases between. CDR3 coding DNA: TGTGCCAATCAGGGGACCGACACTGAAGCTTTCTTT. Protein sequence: CANQGTDTEAFF.

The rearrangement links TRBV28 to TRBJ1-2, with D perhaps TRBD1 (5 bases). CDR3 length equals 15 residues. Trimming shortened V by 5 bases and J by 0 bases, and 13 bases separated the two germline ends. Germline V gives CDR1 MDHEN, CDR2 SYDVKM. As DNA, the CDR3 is TGTGCCAGCAGTCCCGTGGGGACGACTAACTATGGCTACACCTTC. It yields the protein CASSPVGTTNYGYTF.

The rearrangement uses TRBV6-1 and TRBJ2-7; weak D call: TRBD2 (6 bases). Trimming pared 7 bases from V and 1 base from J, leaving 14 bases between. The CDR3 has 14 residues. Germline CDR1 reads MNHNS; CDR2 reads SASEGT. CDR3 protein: CASKARGGSYEQYF. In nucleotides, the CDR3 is TGTGCCAGCAAGGCTAGAGGAGGGTCCTACGAGCAGTACTTC.

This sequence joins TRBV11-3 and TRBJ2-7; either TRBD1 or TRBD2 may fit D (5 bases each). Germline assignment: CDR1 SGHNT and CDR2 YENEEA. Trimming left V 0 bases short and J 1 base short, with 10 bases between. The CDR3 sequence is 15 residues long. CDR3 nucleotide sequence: TGTGCCAGCAGCTTAGATGGGGACGGATCCTACGAGCAGTACTTC. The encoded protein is CASSLDGDGSYEQYF. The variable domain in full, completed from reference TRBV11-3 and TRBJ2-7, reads EAGVVQSPRYKIIEKKQPVAFWCNPISGHNTLYWYLQNLGQGPELLIRYENEEAVDDSQLPKDRFSAERLKGVDSTLKIQPAELGDSAVYLCASSLDGDGSYEQYFGPGTRLTVT.

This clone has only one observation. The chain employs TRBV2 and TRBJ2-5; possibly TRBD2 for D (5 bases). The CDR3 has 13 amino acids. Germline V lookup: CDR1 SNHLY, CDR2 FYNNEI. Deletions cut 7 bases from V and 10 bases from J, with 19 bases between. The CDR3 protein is CASTGEGFGDQYF. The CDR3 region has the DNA TGTGCCAGCACCGGGGAAGGGTTCGGGGACCAGTACTTC. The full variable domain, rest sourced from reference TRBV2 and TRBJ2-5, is EPEVTQTPSHQVTQMGQEVILRCVPISNHLYFYWYRQILGQKVEFLVSFYNNEISEKSEIFDDQFSVERPDGSNFTLKIRSTKLEDSAMYFCASTGEGFGDQYFGPGTRLLVL.